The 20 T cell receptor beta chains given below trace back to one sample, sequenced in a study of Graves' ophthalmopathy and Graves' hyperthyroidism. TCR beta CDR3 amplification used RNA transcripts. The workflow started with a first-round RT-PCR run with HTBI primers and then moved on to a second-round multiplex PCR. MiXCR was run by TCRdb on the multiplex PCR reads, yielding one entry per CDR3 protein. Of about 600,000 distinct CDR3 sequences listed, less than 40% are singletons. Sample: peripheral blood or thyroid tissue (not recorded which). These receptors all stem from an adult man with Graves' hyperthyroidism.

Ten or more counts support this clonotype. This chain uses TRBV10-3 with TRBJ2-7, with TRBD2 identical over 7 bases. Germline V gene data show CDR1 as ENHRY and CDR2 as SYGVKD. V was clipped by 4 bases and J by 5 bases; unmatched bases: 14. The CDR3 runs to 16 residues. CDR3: CAISGSVRGGPHEQYF. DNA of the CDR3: TGTGCCATCAGTGGATCGGTGCGGGGAGGGCCCCACGAGCAGTACTTC.

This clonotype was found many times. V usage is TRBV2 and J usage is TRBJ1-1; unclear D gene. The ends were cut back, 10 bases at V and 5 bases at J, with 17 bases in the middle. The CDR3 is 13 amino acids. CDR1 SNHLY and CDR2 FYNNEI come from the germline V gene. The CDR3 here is CAKSPTPATEAFF. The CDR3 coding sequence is TGTGCCAAAAGCCCCACCCCGGCGACTGAAGCTTTCTTT.

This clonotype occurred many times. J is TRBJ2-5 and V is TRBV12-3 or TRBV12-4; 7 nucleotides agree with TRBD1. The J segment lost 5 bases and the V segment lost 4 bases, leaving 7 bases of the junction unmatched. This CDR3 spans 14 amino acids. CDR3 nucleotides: TGTGCCAGCAGTTCAGGGGGTCCTGCGGAGACCCAGTACTTC. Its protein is CASSSGGPAETQYF.

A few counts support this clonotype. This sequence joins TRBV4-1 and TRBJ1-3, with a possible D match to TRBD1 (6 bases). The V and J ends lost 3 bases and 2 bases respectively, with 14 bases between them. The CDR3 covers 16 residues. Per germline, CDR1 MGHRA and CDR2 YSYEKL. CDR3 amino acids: CASSHRLRGAGNTIYF. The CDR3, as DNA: TGCGCCAGCAGCCATCGTCTGAGGGGGGCTGGAAACACCATATATTTT.

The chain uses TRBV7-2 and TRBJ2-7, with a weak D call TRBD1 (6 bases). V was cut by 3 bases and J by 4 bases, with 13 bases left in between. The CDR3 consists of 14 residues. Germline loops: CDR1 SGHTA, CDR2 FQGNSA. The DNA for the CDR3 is TGTGCCAGCAGCTTGCCGAACAGGGTTTACGAGCAGTACTTC. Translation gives CASSLPNRVYEQYF.

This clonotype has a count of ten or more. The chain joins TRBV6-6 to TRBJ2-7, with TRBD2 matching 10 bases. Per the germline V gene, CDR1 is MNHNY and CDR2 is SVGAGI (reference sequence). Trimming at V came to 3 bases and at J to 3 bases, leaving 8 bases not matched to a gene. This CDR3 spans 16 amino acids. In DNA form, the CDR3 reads TGTGCCAGCAGTTATCCTAAGCGGGAGGGTTACTACGAGCAGTACTTC. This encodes CASSYPKREGYYEQYF.

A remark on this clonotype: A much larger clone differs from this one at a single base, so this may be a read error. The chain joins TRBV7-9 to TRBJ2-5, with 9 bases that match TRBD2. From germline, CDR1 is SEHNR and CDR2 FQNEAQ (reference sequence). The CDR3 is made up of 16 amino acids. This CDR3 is CASGLGSGRRQETQYF. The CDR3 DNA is TGTGCCAGCGGCTTAGGTAGCGGGAGACGGCAAGAGACCCAGTACTTC.

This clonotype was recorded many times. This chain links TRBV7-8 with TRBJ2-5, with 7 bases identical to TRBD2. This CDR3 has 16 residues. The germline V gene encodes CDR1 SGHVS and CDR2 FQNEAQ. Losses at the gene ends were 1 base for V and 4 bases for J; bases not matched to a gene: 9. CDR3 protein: CASSLEPAGMGETQYF. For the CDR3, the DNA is TGTGCCAGCAGCTTAGAACCAGCGGGGATGGGAGAGACCCAGTACTTC.

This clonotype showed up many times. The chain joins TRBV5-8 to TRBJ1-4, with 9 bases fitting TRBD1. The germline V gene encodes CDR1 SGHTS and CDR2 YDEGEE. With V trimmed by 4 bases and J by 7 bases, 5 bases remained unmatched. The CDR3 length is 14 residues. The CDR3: CASSQRQGGEKLFF. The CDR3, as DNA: TGTGCCAGCAGCCAACGACAGGGGGGTGAAAAACTGTTTTTT.

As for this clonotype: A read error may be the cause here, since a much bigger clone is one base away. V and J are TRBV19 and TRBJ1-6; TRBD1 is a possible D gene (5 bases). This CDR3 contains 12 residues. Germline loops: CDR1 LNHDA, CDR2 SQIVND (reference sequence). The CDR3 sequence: CASRDMSSPFHF. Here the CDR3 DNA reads TGTGCCAGTAGGGACATGTCCTCACCCTTCCACTTT.

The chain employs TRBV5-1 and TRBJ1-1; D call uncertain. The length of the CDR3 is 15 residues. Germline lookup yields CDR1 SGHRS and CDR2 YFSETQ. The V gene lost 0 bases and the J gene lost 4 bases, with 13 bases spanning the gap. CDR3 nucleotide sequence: TGCGCCAGCAGCTTGGAGTGGGGAATGAGCACTGAAGCTTTCTTT. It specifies CASSLEWGMSTEAFF.

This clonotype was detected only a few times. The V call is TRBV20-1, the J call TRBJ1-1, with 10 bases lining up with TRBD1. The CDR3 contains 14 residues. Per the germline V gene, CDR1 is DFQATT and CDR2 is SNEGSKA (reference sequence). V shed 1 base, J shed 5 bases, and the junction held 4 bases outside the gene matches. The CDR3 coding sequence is TGCAGTGCTAGAGCGACAGGGGGCGGTACTGAAGCTTTCTTT. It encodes CSARATGGGTEAFF.

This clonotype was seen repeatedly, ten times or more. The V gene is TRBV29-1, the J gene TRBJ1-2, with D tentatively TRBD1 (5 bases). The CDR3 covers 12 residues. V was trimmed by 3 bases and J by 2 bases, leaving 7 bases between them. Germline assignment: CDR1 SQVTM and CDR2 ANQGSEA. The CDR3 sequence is CSVDRANYGYTF. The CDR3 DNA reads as TGCAGCGTTGACAGGGCGAACTATGGCTACACCTTC.

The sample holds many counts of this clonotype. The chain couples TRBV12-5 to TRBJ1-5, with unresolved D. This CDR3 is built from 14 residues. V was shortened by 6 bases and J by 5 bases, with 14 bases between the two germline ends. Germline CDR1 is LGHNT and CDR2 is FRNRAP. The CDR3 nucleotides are TGTGCTAGTGGCCATTCACGGTGGCATCAGCCCCAGCATTTT. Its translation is CASGHSRWHQPQHF. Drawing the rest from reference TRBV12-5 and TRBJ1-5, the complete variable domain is DARVTQTPRHKVTEMGQEVTMRCQPILGHNTVFWYRQTMMQGLELLAYFRNRAPLDDSGMPKDRFSAEMPDATLATLKIQPSEPRDSAVYFCASGHSRWHQPQHFGDGTRLSIL.

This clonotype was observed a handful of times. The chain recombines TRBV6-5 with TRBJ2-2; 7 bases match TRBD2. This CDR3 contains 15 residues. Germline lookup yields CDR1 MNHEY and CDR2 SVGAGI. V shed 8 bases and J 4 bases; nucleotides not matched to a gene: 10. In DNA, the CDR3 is TGTGCCAGCTTCAAGGTTTCGGGGGGCACCGGGGAGCTGTTTTTT. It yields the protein CASFKVSGGTGELFF.

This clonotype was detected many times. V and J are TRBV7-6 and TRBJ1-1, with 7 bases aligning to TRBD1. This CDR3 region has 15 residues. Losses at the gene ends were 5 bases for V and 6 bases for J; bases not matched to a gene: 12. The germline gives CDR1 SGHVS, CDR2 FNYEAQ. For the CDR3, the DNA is TGTGCCAGCAGCCCCACAGGGGTCGGTGTCGCTGAAGCTTTCTTT. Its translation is CASSPTGVGVAEAFF.

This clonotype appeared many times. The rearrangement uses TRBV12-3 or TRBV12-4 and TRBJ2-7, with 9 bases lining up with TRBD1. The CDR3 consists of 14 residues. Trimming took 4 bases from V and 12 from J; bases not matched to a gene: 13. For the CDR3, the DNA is TGTGCCAGCAGTTACGGGACAGGGACGTACGAACGGTACTTC. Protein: CASSYGTGTYERYF.

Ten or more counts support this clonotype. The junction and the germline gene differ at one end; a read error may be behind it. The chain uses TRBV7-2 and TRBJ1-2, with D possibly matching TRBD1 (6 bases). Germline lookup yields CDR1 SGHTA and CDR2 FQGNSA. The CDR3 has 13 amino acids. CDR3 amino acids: CASSSYVLGQINF. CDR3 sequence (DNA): TGTGCCAGCAGCTCCTACGTACTTGGACAGATAAACTTC.

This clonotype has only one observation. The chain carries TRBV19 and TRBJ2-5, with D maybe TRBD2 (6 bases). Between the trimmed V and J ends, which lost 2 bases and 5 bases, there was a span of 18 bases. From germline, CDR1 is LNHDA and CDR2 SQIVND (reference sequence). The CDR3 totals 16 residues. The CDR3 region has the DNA TGTGCCAGTAGTATAACGATCGGAGGGCCAGAGGAGACCCAGTACTTC. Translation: CASSITIGGPEETQYF.

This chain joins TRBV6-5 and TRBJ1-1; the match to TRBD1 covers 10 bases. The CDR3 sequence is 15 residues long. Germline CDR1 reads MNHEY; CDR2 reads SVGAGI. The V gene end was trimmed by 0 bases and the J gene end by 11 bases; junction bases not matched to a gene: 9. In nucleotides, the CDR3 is TGTGCCAGCAGTTACTCTGGTGACAGGGGGCGTAGGGCTTTCTTT. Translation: CASSYSGDRGRRAFF.